Presented here are 29 T cell receptor beta chains from one specimen sequenced in a study of OX40 agonist ivuxolimab in advanced cancers. The table came from immunoSEQ multiplex PCR; TCRdb's copy has only in-frame clones and leaves some out. The data contain approximately 60,000 clones, approximately 85% of them singletons. This sample comprised CD4+ or CD8+ T cells sorted from blood, obtained in a trial of the OX40 agonist ivuxolimab. These receptors were taken from an adult with an advanced solid tumor such as melanoma, head and neck, liver or kidney cancer.

The chain recombines TRBV6-5 with TRBJ1-1, with a weak D call TRBD1 (5 bases). CDR3 size: 14 residues. Germline V gives CDR1 MNHEY, CDR2 SVGAGI. Trimming shortened V by 2 bases and J by 7 bases, and 14 bases separated the two germline ends. The CDR3 region is CASSYGAERDEAFF. In DNA, the CDR3 is TGTGCCAGCAGTTACGGGGCGGAGAGGGATGAAGCTTTCTTT.

The chain recombines TRBV7-9 with TRBJ2-5; TRBD2 aligns across 8 bases. Germline V CDR1 and CDR2: SEHNR, FQNEAQ (reference sequence). V was clipped by 5 bases and J by 6 bases; unmatched bases: 14. This CDR3 comprises 16 residues. The CDR3 loop is CASSPPPGGPVKTQYF. CDR3 bases: TGTGCCAGCAGCCCACCCCCGGGGGGGCCGGTAAAGACCCAGTACTTC.

The V call is TRBV6-5, the J call TRBJ2-7, with a tentative D call TRBD1 (6 bases). Germline lookup yields CDR1 MNHEY and CDR2 SVGAGI. V gave up 5 bases and J gave up 1 base, with 12 bases separating them. This CDR3 is 14 amino acids long. The CDR3 DNA follows: TGTGCCAGCAGTCAGGAGACAGGATCCTACGAGCAGTACTTC. This codes for CASSQETGSYEQYF.

The chain joins TRBV28 to TRBJ2-5; D is perhaps TRBD1 (5 bases). The CDR3 runs to 17 residues. Trimming cost V 4 bases and J 3 bases, with 21 bases left between them. In germline, CDR1 is MDHEN, CDR2 SYDVKM. CDR3: CASSWARISDTEETQYF. CDR3 sequence (DNA): TGTGCCAGCAGTTGGGCTCGAATCTCGGACACAGAAGAGACCCAGTACTTC.

The rearrangement uses TRBV7-9 and TRBJ2-1; tentatively, D is TRBD1 (6 bases). Trimming shortened V by 7 bases and J by 1 base, and 11 bases separated the two germline ends. The germline gives CDR1 SEHNR, CDR2 FQNEAQ (reference sequence). The CDR3 runs to 14 residues. The CDR3 loop reads CASNRQDSYNEQFF. The CDR3 coding sequence is TGTGCCAGCAACCGACAGGATTCCTACAATGAGCAGTTCTTC.

The CDR3 DNA reads as TGTGCCAGCAGCTCTCGCTTCGAACACTACAATGAGCAGTTCTTC. Amino acids: CASSSRFEHYNEQFF. This chain joins TRBV28 and TRBJ2-1; D gene ambiguous. From germline, CDR1 is MDHEN and CDR2 SYDVKM. The V end lost 6 bases, the J end lost 3 bases, and 15 bases lay between the germline ends. This CDR3 has 15 amino acids.

This chain uses TRBV27 with TRBJ2-7; D is undetermined. V dropped 6 bases and J dropped 0 bases, with 9 bases sitting between them. The germline CDR1 and CDR2 sequences are MNHEY and SMNVEV (reference sequence). The CDR3 has 13 residues. As DNA, the CDR3 is TGTGCCAGCAGCCCCACGCTCTCCTACGAGCAGTACTTC. Its translation: CASSPTLSYEQYF.

Here the CDR3 DNA reads TGTGCCAGCAGCCCCGACAGGGGGCGGTTCAATGAGCAGTTCTTC. It yields the protein CASSPDRGRFNEQFF. The V gene is TRBV7-7, the J gene TRBJ2-1; the match to TRBD1 covers 10 bases. This CDR3 spans 15 amino acids. V was clipped by 5 bases and J by 6 bases; unmatched bases: 7. Germline CDR1 reads SSHAT; CDR2 reads FNYEAQ (reference sequence).

Only one count was recorded for this clone. The V and J genes are TRBV19 and TRBJ1-6; D possibly corresponds to TRBD1 (6 bases). This CDR3 spans 13 amino acids. V dropped 4 bases and J dropped 12 bases, with 13 bases sitting between them. Germline CDR1 reads LNHDA; CDR2 reads SQIVND (reference sequence). CDR3: CASSREQGRPLHF. CDR3 bases: TGTGCCAGTAGTAGGGAACAGGGAAGACCCCTCCACTTT.

The chain has TRBV10-1 and TRBJ2-5; D remains unclear. The germline V gene has CDR1 WNHNN and CDR2 SYGVQD (reference sequence). V shed 2 bases and J shed 1 base, with 5 bases lying between them. The CDR3 extends over 13 amino acids. The CDR3 region has the DNA TGCGCCAGCAGTGAGGGTAGCCAAGAGACCCAGTACTTC. As protein: CASSEGSQETQYF.

The V call is TRBV13, the J call TRBJ1-2; D uncertain. Germline V gives CDR1 PRHDT, CDR2 FYEKMQ (reference sequence). The CDR3 runs 16 residues. The V gene lost 2 bases and the J gene lost 3 bases, with 16 bases spanning the gap. The chain's CDR3 is CASSLKLVADYYGYTF. CDR3 bases: TGTGCCAGCAGCTTAAAACTGGTAGCGGACTACTATGGCTACACCTTC.

This rearrangement joins TRBV7-6 to TRBJ1-2, with 8 bases that match TRBD1. The germline gives CDR1 SGHVS, CDR2 FNYEAQ. CDR3 length: 14 amino acids. J was trimmed by 8 bases and V by 5 bases; bases with no gene match: 10. In nucleotides, the CDR3 is TGTGCCAGCAGCCTAGAACCAGGGGGCTACGGCTACACCTTC. Protein product: CASSLEPGGYGYTF.

This rearrangement joins TRBV9 to TRBJ2-7; no clear D. V was trimmed by 4 bases and J by 0 bases, leaving 11 bases between them. There are 14 residues in the CDR3. The germline V gene has CDR1 SGDLS and CDR2 YYNGEE. CDR3 region: CASSSTASSYEQYF. CDR3 nucleotides: TGTGCCAGCAGCTCGACGGCGAGCTCCTACGAGCAGTACTTC.

The chain couples TRBV9 to TRBJ2-7, with D possibly matching TRBD1 (5 bases). CDR1 is SGDLS, CDR2 YYNGEE, per germline. V dropped 0 bases and J dropped 5 bases, with 12 bases sitting between them. The CDR3 is 14 residues long. The CDR3 here is CASSVAGRADEQYF. CDR3 nucleotides: TGTGCCAGCAGCGTAGCGGGCAGGGCGGACGAGCAGTACTTC.

This clone was detected once. The gene calls are TRBV6-5 and TRBJ2-3, with D unclear. Germline V CDR1 and CDR2: MNHEY, SVGAGI. V was shortened by 7 bases and J by 6 bases, with 17 bases between the two germline ends. This CDR3 is built from 14 residues. Written as DNA, the CDR3 is TGTGCCAGCAATTCCCGAATTAGAGAGGATACGCAGTATTTT. It specifies CASNSRIREDTQYF.

The chain joins TRBV29-1 to TRBJ2-7; a possible D gene is TRBD1 (6 bases). Trimming removed 0 bases from V and 3 bases from J, with 18 bases in between. Germline CDR1 SQVTM, CDR2 ANQGSEA. The CDR3 covers 16 residues. The CDR3 DNA reads TGCAGCGTTGAAGAAGTAAGGACAGCGAAATTCTACGAGCAGTACGTC. Translated: CSVEEVRTAKFYEQYV.

V is TRBV5-1 and J is TRBJ1-5; TRBD1 matches 9 bases. CDR3 length equals 15 residues. CDR1 and CDR2 (germline): SGHRS, YFSETQ. J was trimmed by 4 bases and V by 4 bases; bases with no gene match: 6. Here the CDR3 DNA reads TGCGCCAGCAGCCTGGAAGGGACAGGGAATCAGCCCCAGCATTTT. Protein product: CASSLEGTGNQPQHF.

The chain links TRBV7-8 to TRBJ1-2; no clear D. CDR3 length equals 13 residues. Germline CDR1 reads SGHVS; CDR2 reads FQNEAQ. V was pared by 2 bases and J by 3 bases, with 7 bases between. The CDR3: CASSLSRDYGYTF. DNA for the CDR3: TGTGCCAGCAGCTTATCCCGGGACTATGGCTACACCTTC.

The genes are TRBV11-3 and TRBJ1-1, with D unresolved. Deletions cut 1 base from V and 0 bases from J, with 3 bases between. The germline V gene encodes CDR1 SGHNT and CDR2 YENEEA. There are 13 residues in the CDR3. DNA of the CDR3: TGTGCCAGCAGCTTAGCGGTGAACACTGAAGCTTTCTTT. Amino acids: CASSLAVNTEAFF.

This clone was recorded only once. This chain joins TRBV27 and TRBJ2-7, with 12 bases matching TRBD2. Trimming took 4 bases from V and 4 from J; bases not matched to a gene: 8. Germline V gene lookup returns CDR1 MNHEY and CDR2 SMNVEV (reference sequence). The CDR3 has 16 amino acids. The CDR3 is CASSSTSGSVLYEQYF. DNA for the CDR3: TGTGCCAGCAGTTCGACTAGCGGGAGTGTATTGTACGAGCAGTACTTC.

The chain has TRBV18 and TRBJ2-3; TRBD2 matches at 13 bases. V gave up 3 bases and J gave up 5 bases; unmatched junction bases: 8. The CDR3 length is 17 residues. Germline CDR1 and CDR2: KGHSH and LQKENI. CDR3 sequence: CASSPLPGLAGQDTQYF. In DNA form, the CDR3 reads TGTGCCAGCTCACCCTTGCCGGGACTAGCGGGACAAGATACGCAGTATTTT. Supplemented by reference TRBV18 and TRBJ2-3, the full variable domain reads NAGVMQNPRHLVRRRGQEARLRCSPMKGHSHVYWYRQLPEEGLKFMVYLQKENIIDESGMPKERFSAEFPKEGPSILRIQQVVRGDSAAYFCASSPLPGLAGQDTQYFGPGTRLTVL.

This rearrangement joins TRBV19 to TRBJ2-7; D assignment may be TRBD1 or TRBD2 (5 bases each). Trimming took 9 bases from V and 2 from J, leaving 26 bases between them. There are 17 residues in the CDR3. Germline V lookup: CDR1 LNHDA, CDR2 SQIVND (reference sequence). CDR3 sequence (DNA): TGTGCCAGAAACACCCCTTACTACAGAGGGGTTCCCTACGAGCAGTACGTC. It specifies CARNTPYYRGVPYEQYV.

This clone was found a few times. This chain joins TRBV25-1 and TRBJ1-1; no firm D call. From germline, CDR1 is MGHDK and CDR2 SYGVNS. The CDR3 length is 12 residues. Trimming removed 5 bases at V and 3 bases at J, with 7 bases between. CDR3 sequence (DNA): TGTGCCAGCAGTATAGGGCACACTGAAGCTTTCTTT. Amino acid sequence: CASSIGHTEAFF. Drawing the rest from reference TRBV25-1 and TRBJ1-1, the complete variable domain is EADIYQTPRYLVIGTGKKITLECSQTMGHDKMYWYQQDPGMELHLIHYSYGVNSTEKGDLSSESTVSRIRTEHFPLTLESARPSHTSQYLCASSIGHTEAFFGQGTRLTVV.

This clone was observed a handful of times. The chain employs TRBV19 and TRBJ1-1; D may be TRBD1 (5 bases). Germline CDR1 and CDR2: LNHDA and SQIVND (reference sequence). The CDR3 loop spans 12 amino acids. V was pared by 3 bases and J by 4 bases, with 6 bases between. The CDR3, as DNA: TGTGCCAGTAGTATGGGACTCACTGAAGCTTTCTTT. It translates to CASSMGLTEAFF.

This clone was found a few times. The rearrangement joins TRBV6-4 to TRBJ2-1; D perhaps matches TRBD2 (5 bases). The CDR3 spans 16 residues. The V gene's germline CDR1 is MRHNA and CDR2 SNTAGT. V was clipped by 2 bases and J by 5 bases, with 16 bases between them. The CDR3 protein is CASSDEGGGPNNEQFF. CDR3 sequence (DNA): TGTGCCAGCAGTGACGAGGGCGGAGGACCCAACAATGAGCAGTTCTTC.

This chain links TRBV7-9 with TRBJ1-1; possible D gene TRBD1, 6 bases. This CDR3 has 14 amino acids. Germline lookup yields CDR1 SEHNR and CDR2 FQNEAQ (reference sequence). Trimming stripped 6 bases from V and 0 bases from J, with 11 bases between. CDR3 nucleotide sequence: TGTGCCAGCAGTTACACAGGGATGAACACTGAAGCTTTCTTT. Translating it yields CASSYTGMNTEAFF.

The genes are TRBV7-9 and TRBJ1-6, with D perhaps TRBD1 (6 bases). CDR3 length: 16 residues. Germline lookup yields CDR1 SEHNR and CDR2 FQNEAQ (reference sequence). Deletions cut 1 base from V and 2 bases from J, with 9 bases between. The CDR3 DNA reads as TGTGCCAGCAGCTTAGAGGGGGGACCCTATAATTCACCCCTCCACTTT. It codes for CASSLEGGPYNSPLHF.

The V call is TRBV5-4, the J call TRBJ1-2; D gene uncertain. V lost 2 bases and J lost 7, with 6 bases in between. The germline V gene encodes CDR1 SGHNT and CDR2 YYREEE (reference sequence). This CDR3 contains 11 residues. The CDR3 reads CASSFGGGYTF. In DNA, the CDR3 is TGTGCCAGCAGCTTCGGAGGTGGCTACACCTTC.

V usage is TRBV6-1 and J usage is TRBJ1-2, with D hard to call. This CDR3 comprises 10 residues. The V end was cut by 8 bases, the J end by 5 bases, with 6 bases between. Germline values: CDR1 MNHNS, CDR2 SASEGT. The DNA for the CDR3 is TGTGCCAGCCGCGGATATGGCTACACCTTC. Its translation: CASRGYGYTF.